The 22 T cell receptor beta chains given below trace back to one sample, sequenced in a study of spatial heterogeneity in lung cancer. Time point reported: sample taken at primary tumor resection. These receptors' antigens are unknown. Study findings and constraints: Tumors with more nonsynonymous mutations had more expanded intratumoral alpha and beta TCRs.

TCRdb re-called the 5' RACE reads with MiXCR, one entry per CDR3 protein. The sample has about 2,800 distinct CDR3 sequences; roughly half are singletons. The sequencing used lung tumor tissue, collected at surgery. The receptors stem from a male donor with early-stage non-small cell lung cancer.

This clonotype was picked up one time. This chain uses TRBV20-1 with TRBJ2-4; maybe TRBD2 (6 bases). This CDR3 comprises 12 residues. V was trimmed by 8 bases and J by 8 bases, leaving 16 bases between them. Germline assignment: CDR1 DFQATT and CDR2 SNEGSKA (reference sequence). The DNA of the CDR3 is TGCAGTACCCCGGGGCGGGGACACATTCAGTACTTC. Protein product: CSTPGRGHIQYF.

This chain uses TRBV20-1 with TRBJ2-1; possibly TRBD1 or TRBD2 for D (5 bases each). V gave up 6 bases and J gave up 4 bases, with 16 bases separating them. The CDR3 is 14 residues long. In germline, CDR1 is DFQATT, CDR2 SNEGSKA (reference sequence). CDR3 DNA: TGCAGTGCACCCGGGACCCGGACTTACAATGAGCAGTTCTTC. It specifies CSAPGTRTYNEQFF.

This clonotype has just a few counts. J is TRBJ2-7 and V is TRBV27, with D possibly being TRBD1 or TRBD2 (5 bases each). Germline assignment: CDR1 MNHEY and CDR2 SMNVEV (reference sequence). Trimming removed 1 base at V and 7 bases at J, with 20 bases between. CDR3 length: 16 amino acids. The CDR3 loop reads CASSLLGVGAFREQYF. The CDR3, as DNA: TGTGCCAGCAGTTTATTAGGTGTCGGGGCCTTCAGGGAGCAGTACTTC.

The J gene is TRBJ2-1, the V gene TRBV4-3; 9 bases fit TRBD2. After removal of 3 bases from V and 4 bases from J, the junction contained 4 bases not matched to a gene. The CDR3 extends over 15 amino acids. Germline CDR1 is LGHNA and CDR2 is YSLEER. The CDR3 DNA is TGCGCCAGCAGCCAGTCTAGCGGGATATACAATGAGCAGTTCTTC. Translating it yields CASSQSSGIYNEQFF.

The V gene is TRBV29-1, the J gene TRBJ2-3; no definite D call. There are 12 residues in the CDR3. Germline V gene data show CDR1 as SQVTM and CDR2 as ANQGSEA. Trimming removed 3 bases from V and 0 bases from J, with 4 bases in between. Here the CDR3 DNA reads TGCAGCGTTGAGGACAGCACAGATACGCAGTATTTT. This sequence encodes CSVEDSTDTQYF.

The rearrangement uses TRBV7-3 and TRBJ2-1, with a tentative D call TRBD2 (6 bases). The germline V gene has CDR1 SGHTA and CDR2 FQGTGA. CDR3 size: 16 residues. V dropped 6 bases and J dropped 0 bases, with 15 bases sitting between them. The CDR3 here is CASSYRGDLSYNEQFF. In nucleotides, the CDR3 is TGTGCCAGCAGTTACCGCGGGGACCTCTCCTACAATGAGCAGTTCTTC.

The gene calls are TRBV30 and TRBJ2-3, with TRBD2 matching over 8 bases. There are 14 residues in the CDR3. The germline CDR1 and CDR2 sequences are GTSNPN and SVGIG (reference sequence). After removal of 8 bases from V and 0 bases from J, the junction contained 7 bases not matched to a gene. CDR3 bases: TGTGCCAGCCCTCTAGCGGGTAGCACAGATACGCAGTATTTT. It specifies CASPLAGSTDTQYF.

The chain uses TRBV7-2 and TRBJ2-4, with D uncertain. In germline, CDR1 is SGHTA, CDR2 FQGNSA. With 2 bases removed from V and 9 bases from J, the gap between germline ends came to 17 bases. The CDR3 covers 15 residues. CDR3 region: CASSLIDSRGGIQYF. The CDR3 region has the DNA TGTGCCAGCAGCTTAATAGATTCACGTGGTGGCATTCAGTACTTC.

This clonotype was recorded a few times. The V and J genes are TRBV20-1 and TRBJ2-7, with TRBD1 matching over 9 bases. CDR3 length: 15 residues. Trimming removed 2 bases from V and 6 bases from J; junction bases left unmatched: 11. Germline V gene data show CDR1 as DFQATT and CDR2 as SNEGSKA (reference sequence). The CDR3 DNA reads as TGCAGTGCTAGACACTGGGAGGGACAGGGAGTCGAGCAGTACTTC. Its translation is CSARHWEGQGVEQYF.

The chain employs TRBV20-1 and TRBJ2-7; 10 bases match TRBD2. This CDR3 contains 13 residues. Germline V lookup: CDR1 DFQATT, CDR2 SNEGSKA (reference sequence). V shed 2 bases, J shed 4 bases, and the junction held 2 bases outside the gene matches. DNA of the CDR3: TGCAGTGCTAGAAGACTAGCGGGTTACGAGCAGTACTTC. Translated, it gives CSARRLAGYEQYF.

The count of this clonotype is one. V gene TRBV3-1 combines with J gene TRBJ2-1; D tentatively fits TRBD1 or TRBD2 (5 bases each). Trimming pared 0 bases from V and 8 bases from J, leaving 5 bases between. The germline gives CDR1 LGHDT, CDR2 YNNKEL (reference sequence). The CDR3 has 12 residues. The CDR3 here is CASSQEGDEQFF. CDR3 in DNA: TGTGCCAGCAGCCAAGAGGGGGATGAGCAGTTCTTC.

The chain combines TRBV7-6 with TRBJ2-1; 9 bases line up with TRBD2. From germline, CDR1 is SGHVS and CDR2 FNYEAQ. The CDR3 sequence is 15 residues long. J gave up 2 bases and V 1 base, and 0 bases lay outside the gene matches. The CDR3 sequence is CASSLGLAAYNEQFF. The CDR3 DNA follows: TGTGCCAGCAGCTTAGGACTAGCGGCCTACAATGAGCAGTTCTTC.

The chain uses TRBV10-2 and TRBJ2-7, with TRBD1 matching 8 bases. V trimming: 2 bases; J trimming: 2 bases; junction bases outside the gene matches: 5. The germline V gene has CDR1 WSHSY and CDR2 SAAADI. This CDR3 contains 15 residues. In DNA, the CDR3 is TGCGCCAGCAGTGAGGCAGGGGACAGGACCTACGAGCAGTACTTC. It specifies CASSEAGDRTYEQYF.

This clonotype is large within its sample. The V and J genes are TRBV20-1 and TRBJ2-7; TRBD1 matches at 8 bases. The germline CDR1 and CDR2 sequences are DFQATT and SNEGSKA (reference sequence). The V and J ends lost 3 bases and 5 bases, in that order; junction bases with no gene match: 6. The CDR3 loop spans 13 amino acids. CDR3 in DNA: TGCAGTGCTAGTTTTGGACAGGGAGACGAGCAGTACTTC. This encodes CSASFGQGDEQYF.

The chain uses TRBV7-9 and TRBJ2-5; 10 bases fit TRBD2. The V segment lost 1 base and the J segment 6 bases; nucleotides outside the gene matches: 14. In germline, CDR1 is SEHNR, CDR2 FQNEAQ (reference sequence). The CDR3 extends over 18 amino acids. The CDR3 sequence is CASSLDPAKAGGRKTQYF. Written as DNA, the CDR3 is TGTGCCAGCAGCTTAGACCCCGCGAAAGCGGGGGGGCGAAAGACCCAGTACTTC.

The CDR3 sequence: CASSTAGGPYEQYF. The CDR3 DNA follows: TGTGCCAGCAGCACCGCGGGGGGGCCCTACGAGCAGTACTTC. The J gene is TRBJ2-7, the V gene TRBV7-2; 9 bases match TRBD2. Germline-derived CDR1 and CDR2 are SGHTA and FQGNSA. The CDR3 spans 14 residues. With V trimmed by 5 bases and J by 2 bases, 4 bases remained unmatched.

The V gene is TRBV27, the J gene TRBJ2-7; D not resolved. Germline CDR1 is MNHEY and CDR2 is SMNVEV (reference sequence). The CDR3 runs to 15 residues. The V end was cut by 6 bases, the J end by 2 bases, with 17 bases between. Here the CDR3 reads CASSPQKPTTYEQYF. Here the CDR3 DNA reads TGTGCCAGCAGCCCCCAAAAGCCGACGACCTACGAGCAGTACTTC.

There are a few counts of this clonotype. The chain combines TRBV11-2 with TRBJ2-2; perhaps TRBD2 as D (6 bases). Germline values: CDR1 SGHAT, CDR2 FQNNGV. The V end lost 8 bases, the J end lost 1 base, and 14 bases lay between the germline ends. CDR3 length: 15 amino acids. The CDR3 loop reads CASRQDGGNTGELFF. In DNA form, the CDR3 reads TGTGCCAGCCGGCAAGACGGGGGGAACACCGGGGAGCTGTTTTTT.

The rearrangement links TRBV20-1 to TRBJ2-1; 10 positions agree with TRBD2. The CDR3 contains 15 residues. Germline V lookup: CDR1 DFQATT, CDR2 SNEGSKA (reference sequence). After removal of 4 bases from V and 5 bases from J, the junction contained 8 bases not matched to a gene. CDR3 nucleotides: TGCAGTGCTAAAACCCTAGCGGGGGACCACAATGAGCAGTTCTTC. As protein: CSAKTLAGDHNEQFF.

This clonotype was seen once. Germline and junction disagree at one end, which may indicate a read error. This chain links TRBV29-1 with TRBJ2-3, with D hard to call. Germline values: CDR1 SQVTM, CDR2 ANQGSEA. The CDR3 loop spans 13 amino acids. CDR3 protein: CSAEKTRRDTQYF. The CDR3 DNA reads as TGCAGCGCTGAAAAGACCCGCCGGGATACGCAGTATTTT.

There are a few counts of this clonotype. The V call is TRBV5-1, the J call TRBJ2-4; possible D gene TRBD2, 6 bases. Trimming removed 0 bases at V and 7 bases at J, with 14 bases between. This CDR3 spans 15 amino acids. From germline, CDR1 is SGHRS and CDR2 YFSETQ. CDR3 amino acids: CASSLAGRGMNIQYF. The CDR3 nucleotides read TGCGCCAGCAGCTTGGCGGGCCGGGGGATGAACATTCAGTACTTC. Combining the CDR3 with reference TRBV5-1 and TRBJ2-4 gives the whole variable domain KAGVTQTPRYLIKTRGQQVTLSCSPISGHRSVSWYQQTPGQGLQFLFEYFSETQRNKGNFPGRFSGRQFSNSRSEMNVSTLELGDSALYLCASSLAGRGMNIQYFGAGTRLSVL.

This sequence joins TRBV9 and TRBJ2-3; 7 nucleotides line up with TRBD1. The V gene end was trimmed by 0 bases and the J gene end by 2 bases; junction bases not matched to a gene: 3. Germline CDR1 SGDLS, CDR2 YYNGEE. There are 15 residues in the CDR3. The CDR3 loop is CASSVEGQDTDTQYF. The DNA of the CDR3 is TGTGCCAGCAGCGTAGAAGGACAGGACACAGATACGCAGTATTTT.